This TCR beta chain stems from a study of blood T cell repertoires in COVID-19. TCRdb's copy holds only in-frame clones and misses some; the assay was immunoSEQ multiplex PCR. The table has about 170,000 clones, approximately 86% seen once. V shed 3 bases, J shed 2 bases, and the junction held 7 bases outside the gene matches. Germline loops: CDR1 LNHDA, CDR2 SQIVND (reference sequence). The length of the CDR3 is 15 residues. The rearrangement links TRBV19 to TRBJ2-7, with 7 bases identical to TRBD2. Sequenced sample: peripheral blood. The source of this sequence is a man aged 65-85 years with acute or convalescent COVID-19. CDR3 in DNA: TGTGCCAGTAGTATGTTTAGCGGGCCTGCCTACGAGCAGTACTTC. Translation gives CASSMFSGPAYEQYF.